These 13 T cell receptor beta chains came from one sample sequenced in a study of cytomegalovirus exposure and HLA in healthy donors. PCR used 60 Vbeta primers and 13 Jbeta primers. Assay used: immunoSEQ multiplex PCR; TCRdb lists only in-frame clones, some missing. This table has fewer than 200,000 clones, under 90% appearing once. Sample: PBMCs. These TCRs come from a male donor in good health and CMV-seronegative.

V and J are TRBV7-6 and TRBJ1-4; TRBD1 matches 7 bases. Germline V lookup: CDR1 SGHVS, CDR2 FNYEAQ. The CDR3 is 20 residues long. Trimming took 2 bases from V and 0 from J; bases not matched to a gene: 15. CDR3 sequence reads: CASSLSRKQGTVTTNEKLFF. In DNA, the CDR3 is TGTGCCAGCAGCTTAAGCCGCAAGCAGGGGACAGTCACAACTAATGAAAAACTGTTTTTT.

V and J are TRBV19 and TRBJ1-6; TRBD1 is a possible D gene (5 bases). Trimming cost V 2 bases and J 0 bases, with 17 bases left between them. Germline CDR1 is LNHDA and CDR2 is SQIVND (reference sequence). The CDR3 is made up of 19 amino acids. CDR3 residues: CASSIHPGTASSYNSPLHF. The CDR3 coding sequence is TGTGCCAGTAGTATACACCCCGGGACTGCGAGCTCCTATAATTCACCCCTCCACTTT.

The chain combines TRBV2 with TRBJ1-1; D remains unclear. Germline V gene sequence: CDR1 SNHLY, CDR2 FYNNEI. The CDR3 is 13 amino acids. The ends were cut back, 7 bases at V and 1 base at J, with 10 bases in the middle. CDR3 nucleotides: TGTGCCAGCATGTCACAGTCGAACACTGAAGCTTTCTTT. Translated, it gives CASMSQSNTEAFF.

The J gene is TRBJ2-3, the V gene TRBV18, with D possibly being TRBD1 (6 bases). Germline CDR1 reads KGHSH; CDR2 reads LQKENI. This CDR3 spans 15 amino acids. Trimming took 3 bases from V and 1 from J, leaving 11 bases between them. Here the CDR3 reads CASSPDDRRTDTQYF. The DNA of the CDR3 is TGTGCCAGCTCACCGGATGACAGGCGCACAGATACGCAGTATTTT.

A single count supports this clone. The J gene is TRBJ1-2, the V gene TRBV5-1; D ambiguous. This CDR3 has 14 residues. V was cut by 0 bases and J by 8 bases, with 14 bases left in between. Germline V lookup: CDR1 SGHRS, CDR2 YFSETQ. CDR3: CASSLESGSEGYTF. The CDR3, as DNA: TGCGCCAGCAGCTTGGAGTCCGGGTCGGAGGGCTACACCTTC.

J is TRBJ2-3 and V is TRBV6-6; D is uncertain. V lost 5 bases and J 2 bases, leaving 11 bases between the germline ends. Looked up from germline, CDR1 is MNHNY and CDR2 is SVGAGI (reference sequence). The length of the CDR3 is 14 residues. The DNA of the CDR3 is TGTGCCAGCAGTCCCTCTACGTTCACAGATACGCAGTATTTT. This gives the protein CASSPSTFTDTQYF.

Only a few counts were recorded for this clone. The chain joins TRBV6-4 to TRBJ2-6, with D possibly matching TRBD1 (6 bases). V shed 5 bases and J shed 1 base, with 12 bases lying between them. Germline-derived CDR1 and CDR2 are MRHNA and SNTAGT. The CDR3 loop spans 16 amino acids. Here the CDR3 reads CASSTQTGSGANVLTF. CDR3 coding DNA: TGTGCCAGCAGTACCCAAACAGGGTCTGGGGCCAACGTCCTGACTTTC.

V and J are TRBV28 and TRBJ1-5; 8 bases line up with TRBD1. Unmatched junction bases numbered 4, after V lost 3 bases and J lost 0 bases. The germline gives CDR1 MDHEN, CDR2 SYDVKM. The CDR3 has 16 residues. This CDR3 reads CASSFWTGNSNQPQHF. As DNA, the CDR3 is TGTGCCAGCAGTTTTTGGACAGGGAATAGCAATCAGCCCCAGCATTTT.

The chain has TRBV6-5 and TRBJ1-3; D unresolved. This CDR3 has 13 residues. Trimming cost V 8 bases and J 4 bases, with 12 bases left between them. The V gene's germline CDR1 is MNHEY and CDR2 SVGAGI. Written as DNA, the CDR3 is TGTGCCAGCGGATCACCGGGAGGAAACACCATATATTTT. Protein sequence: CASGSPGGNTIYF.

CDR3 sequence reads: CASSEAAWDTTYEQYF. Written as DNA, the CDR3 is TGTGCCAGCAGTGAAGCGGCCTGGGACACCACCTACGAGCAGTACTTC. The V gene is TRBV2, the J gene TRBJ2-7; a weak D match, TRBD1 (6 bases). This CDR3 spans 16 amino acids. The germline V and J ends were trimmed by 0 bases and 2 bases, with 14 bases remaining between them. Germline CDR1 is SNHLY and CDR2 is FYNNEI.

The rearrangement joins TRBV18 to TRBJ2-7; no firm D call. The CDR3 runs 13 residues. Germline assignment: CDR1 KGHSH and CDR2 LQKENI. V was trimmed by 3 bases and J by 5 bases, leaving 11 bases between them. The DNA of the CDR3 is TGTGCCAGCTCACCCCTTGGCCCCCACGAGCAGTACTTC. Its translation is CASSPLGPHEQYF.

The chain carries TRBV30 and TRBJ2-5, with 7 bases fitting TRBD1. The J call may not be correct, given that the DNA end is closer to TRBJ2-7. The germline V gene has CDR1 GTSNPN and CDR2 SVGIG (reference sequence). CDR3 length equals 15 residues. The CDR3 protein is CAWSATGRSSYEQYF. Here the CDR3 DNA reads TGTGCCTGGAGTGCGACAGGGCGAAGTTCCTACGAGCAGTACTTC.

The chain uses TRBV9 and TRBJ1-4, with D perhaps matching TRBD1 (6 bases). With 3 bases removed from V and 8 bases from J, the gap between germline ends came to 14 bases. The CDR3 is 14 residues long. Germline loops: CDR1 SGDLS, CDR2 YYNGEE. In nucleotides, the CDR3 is TGTGCCAGCAGCGCACAGGGTCTTGGGGAAAAACTGTTTTTT. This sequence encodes CASSAQGLGEKLFF.